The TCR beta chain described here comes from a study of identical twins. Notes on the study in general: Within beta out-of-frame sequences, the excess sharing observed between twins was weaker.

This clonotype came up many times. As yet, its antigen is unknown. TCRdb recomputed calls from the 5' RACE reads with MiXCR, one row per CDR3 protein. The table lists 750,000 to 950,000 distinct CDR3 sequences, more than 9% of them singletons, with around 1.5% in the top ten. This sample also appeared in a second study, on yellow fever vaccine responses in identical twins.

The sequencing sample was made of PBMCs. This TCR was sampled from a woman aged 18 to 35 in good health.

The CDR3 sequence is CASSPGQGAFTEAFF. The CDR3 coding sequence is TGTGCCAGCAGTCCGGGACAGGGGGCCTTCACTGAAGCTTTCTTT. The chain links TRBV12-3 or TRBV12-4 to TRBJ1-1, with 12 bases identical to TRBD1. The CDR3 loop spans 15 amino acids. V gave up 5 bases and J gave up 4 bases; unmatched junction bases: 5.